Below, 9 T cell receptor beta chains from the same sample are listed, as sequenced in a study of post-analysis software for immune sequencing data (dated by TCRdb to between 2014 and 2017). Overall results and qualifications from the work: Four or five TRBV segments, including TRBV5-6, TRBV5-1 and TRBV20-1, were significantly more frequent in patients than controls.

These receptors have no identified antigens. Libraries were made using PCR. The run used an Illumina HiSeq 2500. To reduce PCR and sequencing biases, unique molecular identifiers were built into the TCR beta cDNA libraries. The public reads were quality trimmed at Q25 with fastp and then assembled into clones with MiXCR by TCRdb, keeping productive beta chains. Here each entry gathers all rows of one CDR3 protein and keeps the most common genes and DNA. The table for this sample lists about 820,000 distinct CDR3 sequences; roughly 58% of them were counted only once. The ten largest clones capture roughly 4.4% of the sample. The sample comprised blood. The receptor source for this set is a girl between 10 and 17 years old with multiple sclerosis.

The rearrangement uses TRBV20-1 and TRBJ2-5; 8 bases are shared with TRBD1. The germline gives CDR1 DFQATT, CDR2 SNEGSKA (reference sequence). The CDR3 runs 13 residues. V was pared by 5 bases and J by 4 bases, with 6 bases of the junction left unmatched. The CDR3 nucleotides read TGCAGTGCTGCCACAGGGGGGAGAGAGACCCAGTACTTC. Amino acids: CSAATGGRETQYF.

The rearrangement links TRBV10-3 to TRBJ2-3; no reliable D call. Germline CDR1 ENHRY, CDR2 SYGVKD. The CDR3 has 12 residues. V gave up 3 bases and J gave up 5 bases, with 6 bases separating them. CDR3: CAISDSRDTQYF. As DNA, the CDR3 is TGTGCCATCAGTGATTCGAGAGATACGCAGTATTTT.

The chain couples TRBV20-1 to TRBJ2-7; 10 bases map to TRBD2. The junction had 12 bases not matched to a gene; V was cut back by 5 bases and J by 5 bases. Germline CDR1 DFQATT, CDR2 SNEGSKA (reference sequence). The CDR3 runs to 15 residues. The CDR3 sequence: CSAAEATSGTDEQYF. In DNA, the CDR3 is TGCAGTGCTGCTGAGGCTACTAGCGGGACGGACGAGCAGTACTTC.

CDR3 coding DNA: TGCAGTGCTAAAGGGACTAGCGGCTATGAAGATACGCAGTATTTT. Translation gives CSAKGTSGYEDTQYF. The chain uses TRBV20-1 and TRBJ2-3, with TRBD2 matching over 11 bases. In germline, CDR1 is DFQATT, CDR2 SNEGSKA (reference sequence). CDR3 length: 15 amino acids. V shed 4 bases, J shed 5 bases, and the junction held 8 bases outside the gene matches.

J is TRBJ2-3 and V is TRBV28; no firm D call. V lost 7 bases to trimming and J lost 2 bases, with 7 bases between them. The germline CDR1 and CDR2 sequences are MDHEN and SYDVKM. The CDR3 covers 12 residues. This CDR3 is CASNEYTDTQYF. For the CDR3, the DNA is TGTGCCAGCAATGAATACACAGATACGCAGTATTTT.

The count of this clonotype is one. This sequence joins TRBV20-1 and TRBJ1-2; D is perhaps TRBD1 (5 bases). Germline V gives CDR1 DFQATT, CDR2 SNEGSKA (reference sequence). Trimming took 0 bases from V and 4 from J, leaving 18 bases between them. This CDR3 is built from 16 residues. CDR3 loop: CSARDASGRPVYGYTF. The CDR3 nucleotides are TGCAGTGCTAGAGACGCATCGGGACGGCCCGTCTATGGCTACACCTTC.

This chain connects TRBV7-9 to TRBJ2-1; 10 positions match TRBD2. This CDR3 has 15 amino acids. Germline values: CDR1 SEHNR, CDR2 FQNEAQ (reference sequence). With 8 bases clipped from V and 3 bases from J, the junction kept 7 bases outside the gene matches. The CDR3 is CASGTSGKDYNEQFF. In nucleotides, the CDR3 is TGTGCCAGCGGAACTAGCGGGAAGGACTACAATGAGCAGTTCTTC.

V is TRBV21-1 and J is TRBJ2-5; the D call in the table, TRBD2, was not verified against the DNA. TRBV21-1 is a pseudogene segment. The CDR3 contains 18 residues. CDR3 amino acids: CASSKDWARDYKQETQYF. CDR3 coding DNA: TGTGCCAGCAGCAAAGACTGGGCCCGGGACTACAAACAAGAGACCCAGTACTTC.

The chain uses TRBV2 and TRBJ2-7; D perhaps matches TRBD1 (6 bases). The germline gives CDR1 SNHLY, CDR2 FYNNEI. The length of the CDR3 is 13 residues. Trimming shortened V by 4 bases and J by 2 bases, and 9 bases separated the two germline ends. In nucleotides, the CDR3 is TGTGCCAGCAGTGCCCGACAGGCCTACGAGCAGTACTTC. It codes for CASSARQAYEQYF.